A single sample is the source of the 25 T cell receptor beta chains below, sequenced in a study of vaccination effects on CD4 cells after COVID-19. These TCRs are of unknown antigen specificity. Method: immunoSEQ multiplex PCR; TCRdb's copy keeps in-frame clones and lacks some. The sample includes under 85,000 clones, approximately 74% of them seen just once. Using viral peptide pools, the ViraFEST assay grew out antigen-specific CD4+ T cells prior to sequencing. Once cultured for nine to ten days, the cells underwent separation to obtain CD4+ T cells. The input for sequencing was CD4+ T cells from PBMCs cultured with HCoV-229E spike peptides, taken before COVID-19 vaccination. The origin of the receptors is a human donor who received a COVID-19 vaccine.

The gene calls are TRBV14 and TRBJ1-1, with D possibly being TRBD1 (5 bases). CDR1 is SGHDN and CDR2 is FVKESK in the germline V gene. Trimming stripped 1 base from V and 4 bases from J, with 13 bases between. The CDR3 sequence is 15 residues long. This chain's CDR3 is CASSQAGVTFTEAFF. DNA for the CDR3: TGTGCCAGCAGCCAAGCGGGGGTGACGTTCACTGAAGCTTTCTTT.

The chain has TRBV4-3 and TRBJ1-4; no reliable D call. The ends were cut back, 1 base at V and 5 bases at J, with 8 bases in the middle. Germline V gene data show CDR1 as LGHNA and CDR2 as YSLEER. The CDR3 runs to 14 residues. DNA of the CDR3: TGCGCCAGCAGCCAAGGATACGGGAATGAAAAACTGTTTTTT. Residues: CASSQGYGNEKLFF.

The chain is built from TRBV5-1 and TRBJ1-1; D not certain. The CDR3 has 15 residues. V lost 4 bases and J lost 1, with 14 bases in between. The germline V gene has CDR1 SGHRS and CDR2 YFSETQ. The CDR3 DNA reads TGCGCCAGCAGCATCAGCGTCCTGACGAACACTGAAGCTTTCTTT. This sequence encodes CASSISVLTNTEAFF.

J is TRBJ2-5 and V is TRBV9; 15 bases align to TRBD2. Germline CDR1 SGDLS, CDR2 YYNGEE. This CDR3 has 17 amino acids. V gave up 0 bases and J gave up 1 base; unmatched junction bases: 1. The CDR3 DNA follows: TGTGCCAGCAGCGTAGGGACTAGCGGGGGGGCCCAAGAGACCCAGTACTTC. This encodes CASSVGTSGGAQETQYF.

This chain links TRBV5-1 with TRBJ1-6; 11 bases agree with TRBD1. Germline assignment: CDR1 SGHRS and CDR2 YFSETQ. This CDR3 spans 16 amino acids. With 4 bases clipped from V and 7 bases from J, the junction kept 7 bases outside the gene matches. The CDR3 DNA sequence: TGCGCCAGCAGCGACGGACAGGGGGCCCAAAATTCACCCCTCCACTTT. Translation gives CASSDGQGAQNSPLHF.

This sequence joins TRBV29-1 and TRBJ1-2, with a possible D match to TRBD1 (6 bases). The V gene's germline CDR1 is SQVTM and CDR2 ANQGSEA. V was cut by 8 bases and J by 1 base, with 14 bases left in between. This CDR3 has 13 amino acids. The CDR3 sequence is CSTTGNLNYGYTF. The CDR3 nucleotides read TGCAGCACTACAGGGAACCTTAACTATGGCTACACCTTC.

This sequence joins TRBV6-5 and TRBJ2-1; 12 positions agree with TRBD2. Germline V gives CDR1 MNHEY, CDR2 SVGAGI. V shed 5 bases, J shed 2 bases, and the junction held 1 base outside the gene matches. The CDR3 runs to 15 residues. CDR3 loop: CASSRTSGAYNEQFF. CDR3 coding DNA: TGTGCCAGCAGTAGGACTAGCGGGGCCTACAATGAGCAGTTCTTC.

The chain employs TRBV7-2 and TRBJ1-1; 12 bases are a match to TRBD1. The CDR3 extends over 16 amino acids. Germline CDR1 is SGHTA and CDR2 is FQGNSA. V dropped 0 bases and J dropped 4; count of bases not matched to a gene: 3. DNA for the CDR3: TGTGCCAGCAGCTTAGCGGGACAGGGGGCCTTCACTGAAGCTTTCTTT. This gives the protein CASSLAGQGAFTEAFF.

This chain joins TRBV9 and TRBJ2-3, with D perhaps TRBD1 or TRBD2 (5 bases each). Trimming removed 4 bases at V and 2 bases at J, with 14 bases between. Germline CDR1 SGDLS, CDR2 YYNGEE. The CDR3 sequence is 15 residues long. CDR3 in DNA: TGTGCCAGCAGCCCCACCGGGACCCCCACAGATACGCAGTATTTT. It is translated as CASSPTGTPTDTQYF. The variable domain in full, with the rest retrieved from reference TRBV9 and TRBJ2-3, is DSGVTQTPKHLITATGQRVTLRCSPRSGDLSVYWYQQSLDQGLQFLIQYYNGEERAKGNILERFSAQQFPDLHSELNLSSLELGDSALYFCASSPTGTPTDTQYFGPGTRLTVL.

This chain joins TRBV5-1 and TRBJ2-3; 15 nucleotides agree with TRBD2. In germline, CDR1 is SGHRS, CDR2 YFSETQ. Trimming took 3 bases from V and 0 from J; bases not matched to a gene: 8. This CDR3 has 19 amino acids. The CDR3 sequence is CASSWGLAGGRSSTDTQYF. CDR3 DNA: TGCGCCAGCAGCTGGGGACTAGCGGGGGGACGATCTAGCACAGATACGCAGTATTTT.

The gene calls are TRBV2 and TRBJ2-3; a possible D gene is TRBD1 (6 bases). Trimming shortened V by 5 bases and J by 0 bases, and 21 bases separated the two germline ends. The CDR3 is 18 residues long. Germline assignment: CDR1 SNHLY and CDR2 FYNNEI. CDR3 DNA: TGTGCCAGCAGTCCAGGGGTAGCAGGGTACGGTAGCACAGATACGCAGTATTTT. It is translated as CASSPGVAGYGSTDTQYF.

This clone was counted once. V gene TRBV6-6 combines with J gene TRBJ1-4, with D uncertain. CDR1 is MNHNY, CDR2 SVGAGI, per germline (reference sequence). The CDR3 has 13 residues. The germline V and J ends were trimmed by 3 bases and 8 bases, with 10 bases remaining between them. CDR3 bases: TGTGCCAGCAGTTATTTCGGAGAGGAAAAACTGTTTTTT. Its translation: CASSYFGEEKLFF.

This chain's CDR3 is CASSSRNEQFF. The CDR3 bases are TGCGCCAGCAGTTCTCGAAATGAGCAGTTCTTC. The chain carries TRBV5-1 and TRBJ2-1; no firm D call. Trimming took 5 bases from V and 7 from J, leaving 7 bases between them. From germline, CDR1 is SGHRS and CDR2 YFSETQ. This CDR3 is 11 amino acids long.

The V gene is TRBV5-1, the J gene TRBJ1-1, with TRBD1 matching 9 bases. The V segment lost 2 bases and the J segment 0 bases; nucleotides outside the gene matches: 8. CDR3 size: 17 residues. Germline V lookup: CDR1 SGHRS, CDR2 YFSETQ. CDR3 DNA sequence: TGCGCCAGCAGCTTTAGACCCCGGGACAGGGTGAACACTGAAGCTTTCTTT. This sequence encodes CASSFRPRDRVNTEAFF.

This clone appeared a few times. The J gene is TRBJ1-5, the V gene TRBV24-1; 7 nucleotides match TRBD1. Germline V gene lookup returns CDR1 KGHDR and CDR2 SFDVKD. J lost 7 bases, V lost 0 bases, and 2 bases had no gene match. CDR3 length: 14 residues. The CDR3 here is CATSDLQGEQPQHF. In DNA form, the CDR3 reads TGTGCCACCAGTGATTTGCAGGGGGAACAGCCCCAGCATTTT.

The chain employs TRBV28 and TRBJ1-1; D is ambiguous. Germline CDR1 MDHEN, CDR2 SYDVKM. V was trimmed by 5 bases and J by 8 bases, leaving 15 bases between them. This CDR3 spans 13 amino acids. The CDR3 is CASSIPGEREAFF. DNA for the CDR3: TGTGCCAGCAGTATCCCGGGTGAAAGGGAAGCTTTCTTT.

CDR3 region: CASSPGQVEQYV. The CDR3, as DNA: TGTGCCAGCAGTCCCGGACAAGTCGAGCAGTACGTC. The V and J genes are TRBV6-6 and TRBJ2-7; D perhaps matches TRBD1 (5 bases). V shed 5 bases and J shed 6 bases, with 11 bases lying between them. In germline, CDR1 is MNHNY, CDR2 SVGAGI (reference sequence). The CDR3 has 12 residues.

The chain joins TRBV12-3 or TRBV12-4 to TRBJ1-5; D gene ambiguous. The CDR3 is 12 residues long. Between the trimmed V and J ends, which lost 5 bases and 3 bases, there was a span of 5 bases. The CDR3 coding sequence is TGTGCCAGCAGTCATAACAATCAGCCCCAGCATTTT. Amino acids: CASSHNNQPQHF.

V is TRBV6-5 and J is TRBJ1-1; no clear D gene. CDR1 MNHEY and CDR2 SVGAGI come from the germline V gene. The CDR3 length is 15 residues. V dropped 0 bases and J dropped 2 bases, with 10 bases sitting between them. CDR3: CASSYSGRTNTEAFF. CDR3 coding DNA: TGTGCCAGCAGTTACTCGGGCAGGACCAACACTGAAGCTTTCTTT.

The chain recombines TRBV7-2 with TRBJ2-1; the match to TRBD2 covers 7 bases. The CDR3 runs to 15 residues. Germline loops: CDR1 SGHTA, CDR2 FQGNSA. V lost 6 bases and J lost 4; bases outside the gene matches: 9. The CDR3 DNA sequence: TGTGCCAGCAGTATCATAGCGGGTCCGTACAATGAGCAGTTCTTC. This gives the protein CASSIIAGPYNEQFF.

The CDR3 is CASEDRGTGELFF. In DNA, the CDR3 is TGTGCCAGCGAAGACAGGGGAACCGGGGAGCTGTTTTTT. The rearrangement joins TRBV7-9 to TRBJ2-2; 8 bases match TRBD1. This CDR3 contains 13 residues. Losses at the gene ends were 8 bases for V and 5 bases for J; bases not matched to a gene: 4. Germline V CDR1 and CDR2: SEHNR, FQNEAQ (reference sequence).

The chain uses TRBV4-2 and TRBJ1-4; 10 bases match TRBD1. The CDR3 length is 15 residues. The ends lost 4 bases at V and 6 bases at J; junction bases unmatched: 5. CDR1 and CDR2 from the germline V gene are LGHNA and YNFKEQ. The CDR3: CASSPGGTGDEKLFF. The CDR3 nucleotides are TGTGCCAGCAGCCCCGGCGGGACAGGGGATGAAAAACTGTTTTTT.

The V gene is TRBV11-1, the J gene TRBJ2-1, with 10 nucleotides matching TRBD2. V dropped 3 bases and J dropped 4; count of bases not matched to a gene: 3. Per the germline V gene, CDR1 is SGHAT and CDR2 is FQDESV (reference sequence). The CDR3 sequence is 15 residues long. CDR3: CASSFSSGGYNEQFF. The CDR3 DNA follows: TGTGCCAGCAGCTTCTCTAGCGGGGGTTACAATGAGCAGTTCTTC.

The chain has TRBV5-1 and TRBJ1-1, with D possibly matching TRBD1 (5 bases). Germline CDR1 is SGHRS and CDR2 is YFSETQ. Trimming took off 2 bases at V and 4 bases at J, with 9 bases between the two ends. The CDR3 extends over 13 amino acids. The CDR3 DNA sequence: TGCGCCAGCAGCTTTGGGGGGGGCACTGAAGCTTTCTTT. Residues: CASSFGGGTEAFF.

This sequence joins TRBV2 and TRBJ2-3; TRBD2 might be the D (6 bases). V lost 8 bases, J lost 4 bases, and 19 bases lay in between. CDR1 and CDR2 (germline): SNHLY, FYNNEI. The CDR3 contains 15 residues. The CDR3 DNA reads as TGTGCCAGCTGGGCGGGGCAGGGTAATCCAGATACGCAGTATTTT. Residues: CASWAGQGNPDTQYF.